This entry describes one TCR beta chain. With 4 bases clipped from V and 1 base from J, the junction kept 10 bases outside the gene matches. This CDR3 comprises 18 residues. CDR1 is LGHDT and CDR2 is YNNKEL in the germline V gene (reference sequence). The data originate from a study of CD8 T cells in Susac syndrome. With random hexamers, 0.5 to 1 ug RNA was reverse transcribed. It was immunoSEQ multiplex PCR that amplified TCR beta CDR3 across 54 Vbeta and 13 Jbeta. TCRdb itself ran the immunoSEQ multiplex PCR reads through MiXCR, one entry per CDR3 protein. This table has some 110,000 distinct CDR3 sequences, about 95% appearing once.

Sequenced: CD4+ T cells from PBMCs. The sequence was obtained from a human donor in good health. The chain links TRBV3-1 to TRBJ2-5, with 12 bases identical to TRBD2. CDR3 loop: CASSPRSGLAGIQETQYF. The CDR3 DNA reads TGTGCCAGCAGCCCCCGATCAGGACTAGCGGGGATCCAAGAGACCCAGTACTTC.